Following are 15 T cell receptor beta chains from one sample sequenced in a study of T cell responses to AZD1222 COVID-19 vaccine (dated by TCRdb to the early 2020s). Library preparation was by the immunoSEQ multiplex PCR assay. The clones in this table, taken by TCRdb from immuneACCESS, are in-frame only. Not every clone is retained; where verified, under half of the shortfall comes from an unresolved V gene, and the cause of the rest is unknown. This sample is represented by 85,000 to 130,000 clones; just under 90% of them were singletons. About 3.3% of the sample lies in the top ten. The time point label here, explained by the study, means: baseline before first vaccination. Sequenced material: peripheral blood, taken on day 0 of AZD1222 vaccination. Receptors originate from an adult in good health.

This sequence joins TRBV5-6 and TRBJ2-5, with TRBD2 as a possible D gene (6 bases). V lost 0 bases to trimming and J lost 9 bases, with 18 bases between them. CDR1 SGHDT and CDR2 YYEEEE come from the germline V gene. The CDR3 consists of 15 residues. The CDR3 DNA follows: TGTGCCAGCAGCTTGGGTGGCGGGGAAGCCGGGGCCCAGTACTTC. Translation gives CASSLGGGEAGAQYF.

The chain joins TRBV18 to TRBJ1-4; TRBD1 is a possible D gene (5 bases). CDR3 length: 14 residues. The germline gives CDR1 KGHSH, CDR2 LQKENI. V was cut by 3 bases and J by 4 bases, with 9 bases left in between. The CDR3 DNA reads as TGTGCCAGCTCACCCGGACACCGTAATGAAAAACTGTTTTTT. Amino acids: CASSPGHRNEKLFF.

In DNA form, the CDR3 reads TGTGCCAGCAGCAGGGGGGCTGGTGAAAAACTGTTTTTT. Protein: CASSRGAGEKLFF. The chain uses TRBV7-3 and TRBJ1-4, with D tentatively TRBD1 (6 bases). Trimming pared 5 bases from V and 7 bases from J, leaving 11 bases between. This CDR3 has 13 amino acids. The germline V gene encodes CDR1 SGHTA and CDR2 FQGTGA.

This chain connects TRBV7-2 to TRBJ1-1, with a weak D call TRBD1 (5 bases). Germline V gives CDR1 SGHTA, CDR2 FQGNSA. V lost 5 bases to trimming and J lost 5 bases, with 15 bases between them. The CDR3 runs 14 residues. The DNA for the CDR3 is TGTGCCAGCAGCCAGAGTGGGGGGGGGACTGAAGCTTTCTTT. This codes for CASSQSGGGTEAFF.

V gene TRBV7-2 combines with J gene TRBJ1-1; D not certain. Per the germline V gene, CDR1 is SGHTA and CDR2 is FQGNSA. The length of the CDR3 is 13 residues. The germline V and J ends were trimmed by 0 bases and 5 bases, with 7 bases remaining between them. The CDR3 sequence: CASSLAGWTEAFF. CDR3 coding DNA: TGTGCCAGCAGCTTAGCGGGGTGGACTGAAGCTTTCTTT. Looking up the rest from reference TRBV7-2 and TRBJ1-1 gives the full variable domain: GAGVSQSPSNKVTEKGKDVELRCDPISGHTALYWYRQSLGQGLEFLIYFQGNSAPDKSGLPSDRFSAERTGGSVSTLTIQRTQQEDSAVYLCASSLAGWTEAFFGQGTRLTVV.

The gene calls are TRBV19 and TRBJ1-5; TRBD1 aligns across 7 bases. This CDR3 is built from 15 residues. V was pared by 6 bases and J by 7 bases, with 12 bases of the junction left unmatched. Per germline, CDR1 LNHDA and CDR2 SQIVND (reference sequence). CDR3 region: CASSSGTAWGQPQHF. Written as DNA, the CDR3 is TGTGCCAGTAGCTCCGGGACAGCATGGGGACAGCCCCAGCATTTT.

This chain uses TRBV5-6 with TRBJ1-5, with D maybe TRBD1 (6 bases). Per germline, CDR1 SGHDT and CDR2 YYEEEE. The CDR3 contains 15 residues. Trimming stripped 0 bases from V and 5 bases from J, with 12 bases between. CDR3 protein: CASSLGRGRYQPQHF. CDR3 coding DNA: TGTGCCAGCAGCTTGGGCAGGGGAAGGTATCAGCCCCAGCATTTT.

The genes are TRBV3-1 (or the pseudogene TRBV3-2) and TRBJ2-4; TRBD2 is a possible D gene (5 bases). Germline V gene data show CDR1 as LGHDT and CDR2 as YNNKEL (reference sequence). The CDR3 contains 16 residues. V was pared by 0 bases and J by 2 bases, with 11 bases between. The CDR3 region is CASSQDLRVPKNIQYF. The CDR3 region has the DNA TGTGCCAGCAGCCAAGATCTGAGGGTACCCAAAAACATTCAGTACTTC.

This chain links TRBV6-5 with TRBJ2-7; 8 positions agree with TRBD1. V lost 7 bases and J lost 10; bases outside the gene matches: 9. From germline, CDR1 is MNHEY and CDR2 SVGAGI. This CDR3 has 12 residues. CDR3 protein: CASKGQEGLQYF. The CDR3 bases are TGTGCCAGCAAGGGACAGGAGGGTCTTCAGTACTTC.

The chain combines TRBV19 with TRBJ1-5, with TRBD1 as a possible D gene (6 bases). Germline CDR1 and CDR2: LNHDA and SQIVND (reference sequence). The CDR3 has 17 amino acids. V lost 3 bases and J lost 1, with 16 bases in between. The CDR3, as DNA: TGTGCCAGTAGTATTCTACAGGGAGAGGGGAGCAATCAGCCCCAGCATTTT. It translates to CASSILQGEGSNQPQHF.

The gene calls are TRBV3-1 (or the pseudogene TRBV3-2) and TRBJ1-1; D perhaps matches TRBD1 (6 bases). Germline V gene lookup returns CDR1 LGHDT and CDR2 YNNKEL (reference sequence). Trimming cost V 3 bases and J 0 bases, with 11 bases left between them. This CDR3 spans 15 amino acids. The CDR3 protein is CASSHGGQMNTEAFF. CDR3 nucleotide sequence: TGTGCCAGCAGCCATGGCGGACAGATGAACACTGAAGCTTTCTTT.

The rearrangement joins TRBV19 to TRBJ1-2; D not certain. CDR1 LNHDA and CDR2 SQIVND come from the germline V gene (reference sequence). Trimming stripped 0 bases from V and 8 bases from J, with 13 bases between. The CDR3 extends over 14 amino acids. The chain's CDR3 is CASSIDSSQRGYTF. DNA for the CDR3: TGTGCCAGTAGTATAGATTCCTCTCAAAGAGGCTACACCTTC.

This clone has only one observation. The chain combines TRBV6-6 with TRBJ1-2, with 8 bases aligning to TRBD1. V gave up 7 bases and J gave up 2 bases; unmatched junction bases: 12. Germline V CDR1 and CDR2: MNHNY, SVGAGI (reference sequence). The CDR3 loop spans 16 amino acids. This CDR3 reads CASTHGQGAINYGYTF. CDR3 bases: TGTGCCAGCACCCATGGGCAGGGGGCCATCAACTATGGCTACACCTTC.

DNA for the CDR3: TGTGCCAGCAGCCGCAGTGGGGGGGATAATGAAAAACTGTTTTTT. This sequence encodes CASSRSGGDNEKLFF. The chain employs TRBV5-6 and TRBJ1-4; maybe TRBD1 (5 bases). Germline V gives CDR1 SGHDT, CDR2 YYEEEE. The CDR3 is 15 amino acids. V shed 4 bases and J shed 4 bases, with 14 bases lying between them.

The table lists this clone with a count of one. The rearrangement links TRBV5-1 to TRBJ2-3; 9 nucleotides agree with TRBD2. The CDR3 totals 16 residues. Losses at the gene ends were 1 base for V and 9 bases for J; bases not matched to a gene: 12. Germline V CDR1 and CDR2: SGHRS, YFSETQ. Here the CDR3 DNA reads TGCGCCAGCAGCTTGAGTCTAGCGGGGACCTCAGGGACGCAGTATTTT. Translating it yields CASSLSLAGTSGTQYF.